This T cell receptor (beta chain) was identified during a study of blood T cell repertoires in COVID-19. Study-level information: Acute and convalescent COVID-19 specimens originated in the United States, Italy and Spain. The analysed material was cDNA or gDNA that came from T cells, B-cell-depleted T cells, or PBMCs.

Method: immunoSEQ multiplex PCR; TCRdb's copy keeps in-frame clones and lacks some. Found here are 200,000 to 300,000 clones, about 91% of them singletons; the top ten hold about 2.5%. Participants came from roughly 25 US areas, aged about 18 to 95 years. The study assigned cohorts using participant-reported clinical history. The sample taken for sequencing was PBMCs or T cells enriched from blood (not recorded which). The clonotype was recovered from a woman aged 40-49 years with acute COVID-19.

This CDR3 reads CASSGGQGPETQYF. The DNA for the CDR3 is TGCGCCAGCAGCGGGGGACAGGGGCCCGAGACCCAGTACTTC. The chain couples TRBV5-1 to TRBJ2-5; the match to TRBD1 covers 10 bases. Germline V gene sequence: CDR1 SGHRS, CDR2 YFSETQ. This CDR3 is built from 14 residues. Unmatched junction bases numbered 5, after V lost 4 bases and J lost 5 bases.